This TCR beta chain appears in the sequencing data of a study of CD8+CD57+ T cells in acquired aplastic anemia listed by TCRdb under 2018. The study in broad terms: On average, sorted CD4+ and CD8+ cells yielded around 3.4 ug of extracted DNA, with a range of roughly 0.18 to 30 ug. CD8+CD57+ expansion was defined as a frequency above the mean frequency observed in healthy subjects.

The germline V gene encodes CDR1 LNHDA and CDR2 SQIVND (reference sequence). Trimming costs V 3 bases and J 2 bases, and their ends lie 11 bases apart. From the cysteine through the phenylalanine, the CDR3 covers 15 amino acids. Only CDR3 DNA remains: 45 bases, in frame from the first base. This clonotype was detected ten times or more. This clone's antigen is unknown. No base quality values were provided; no much bigger clone lies one nucleotide off. Paper-wide results and their limitations: No significant difference in CD8+ Simpson's diversity was found between patients and healthy controls (P=0.060). Roughly 30 CD8+ CDR3 sequences were shared between patients and controls but appeared highly expressed in patients and within their immunodominant clones.

TCR beta VDJ combination and CDR3 sequence profiling used genomic DNA as the template. An Illumina HiSeq 2000 was used for TCR repertoire sequencing. As for how the authors treated the data: TRBV/TRBJ rearrangement plots, CDR3 size and DJ length profiles, and Simpson's diversity index were used to assess repertoires. The immunodominant clone was defined as the most abundant DNA sequence in deep sequencing data. CDR3 amino acid sequences were checked for sharing across subjects and were also compared against the VDJdb database and published repertoires. The raw public data were reprocessed by TCRdb itself: fastp quality trimming at Q25, MiXCR clonotype calling, in-frame beta chains only. Records with the same CDR3 protein are collapsed into one entry carrying the most frequent genes and DNA. TCRdb's processing, not the authors' own work, is the source of the V and J calls. The sample data list 160,000 or so distinct CDR3 sequences, and around half of these were observed just once. Of the sample, 2.5% to 4% is held by the ten largest clones.

Expansion of CD8+CD57+ cells had been shown by flow cytometry in the patients chosen for sequencing. Every patient had a diagnosis of severe acquired aplastic anemia based on International Study of Aplastic Anemia and Agranulocytosis and Camitta criteria. No therapy had been received by the patients at the time of blood sampling. In the study, sorted CD4+ and CD8+ blood T cells from patients with severe aplastic anemia and from healthy subjects underwent deep sequencing of TCR repertoires. In the USA, patient enrollment took place under clinicaltrials.gov protocols 00001620, 01623167, 00001397, 00071045, 00081523 and 00961064. Ficoll-Paque density gradient centrifugation was used to isolate peripheral blood mononuclear cells. Before DNA extraction, CD4+ and CD8+ T cells were sorted by FACS or by magnetic beads.

Source material: sorted CD4+, CD8+, or CD8+CD57+ T cells (not recorded which) from PBMCs. The sequence joins TRBV19 to TRBJ1-5; TRBD1 is a weak D gene call, 5 bases matching. This clonotype was sampled from a human donor with aplastic anemia. CDR3 loop: CASSMGRGRNQPQHF. Here is the DNA: TGTGCCAGTAGTATGGGTAGGGGTCGCAATCAGCCCCAGCATTTT.